Presented here are 20 T cell receptor beta chains from one specimen sequenced in a study of technical replicates of blood from a handful of donors. Profiled with immunoSEQ multiplex PCR; TCRdb holds only in-frame clones, not every one. Of about 74,000 clones listed, more than 85% were seen once; the top ten hold roughly 0.26%. Sample: T cells isolated from PBMCs. The receptors originated from a human donor in good health.

This clone was observed a handful of times. The chain has TRBV6-1 and TRBJ1-5; TRBD1 aligns across 9 bases. The CDR3 length is 14 residues. Trimming removed 8 bases from V and 7 bases from J; junction bases left unmatched: 9. CDR1 is MNHNS and CDR2 is SASEGT in the germline V gene. As DNA, the CDR3 is TGTGCCAGCGCGGGACAGGGAGTTTCCCAGCCCCAGCATTTT. Amino acid sequence: CASAGQGVSQPQHF.

This chain uses TRBV10-3 with TRBJ2-5, with 12 bases lining up with TRBD2. V gave up 0 bases and J gave up 4 bases; unmatched junction bases: 9. Germline V gene data show CDR1 as ENHRY and CDR2 as SYGVKD. The CDR3 covers 18 residues. CDR3 coding DNA: TGTGCCATCAGTGAGTCGCTTGTGCTAGCGGGAGGGCGAGAGACCCAGTACTTC. Amino acids: CAISESLVLAGGRETQYF.

The chain combines TRBV2 with TRBJ2-1; 9 bases agree with TRBD2. V was pared by 4 bases and J by 8 bases, with 9 bases of the junction left unmatched. This CDR3 is built from 15 residues. CDR1 and CDR2 from the germline V gene are SNHLY and FYNNEI. In nucleotides, the CDR3 is TGTGCCAGCAGTGGTGGGACTAGCTCTAAGGATGAGCAGTTCTTC. This translates into CASSGGTSSKDEQFF.

The rearrangement joins TRBV18 to TRBJ2-5, with 12 positions matching TRBD2. V was pared by 3 bases and J by 4 bases, with 12 bases of the junction left unmatched. The germline CDR1 and CDR2 sequences are KGHSH and LQKENI. The CDR3 extends over 18 amino acids. The CDR3 DNA is TGTGCCAGCTCACCCCCTAGCGGGAGGGCCGGGAATGCAGAGACCCAGTACTTC. This encodes CASSPPSGRAGNAETQYF.

This clone was counted only a few times. The chain couples TRBV5-1 to TRBJ1-4; perhaps TRBD1 as D (6 bases). Per the germline V gene, CDR1 is SGHRS and CDR2 is YFSETQ. This CDR3 has 15 residues. V shed 4 bases and J shed 2 bases, with 12 bases lying between them. The CDR3 reads CASSPWGGTNEKLFF. In nucleotides, the CDR3 is TGCGCCAGCAGCCCATGGGGGGGCACTAATGAAAAACTGTTTTTT.

V is TRBV2 and J is TRBJ1-1; D not resolved. Germline lookup yields CDR1 SNHLY and CDR2 FYNNEI. V was shortened by 10 bases and J by 1 base, with 13 bases between the two germline ends. CDR3 length: 13 residues. The CDR3 coding sequence is TGTGCCACCATCAGTGGCAGGAACACTGAAGCTTTCTTT. It translates to CATISGRNTEAFF.

The V gene is TRBV20-1, the J gene TRBJ1-5; weak D call: TRBD1 (5 bases). The CDR3 length is 11 residues. V was shortened by 7 bases and J by 7 bases, with 11 bases between the two germline ends. Germline V gene lookup returns CDR1 DFQATT and CDR2 SNEGSKA (reference sequence). The CDR3 nucleotides are TGCAGTGACAGGTTCGGGCAGCCCCAGCATTTT. Translation: CSDRFGQPQHF.

The chain recombines TRBV9 with TRBJ1-2, with 12 nucleotides matching TRBD1. Per germline, CDR1 SGDLS and CDR2 YYNGEE. This CDR3 region has 17 residues. Unmatched junction bases numbered 14, after V lost 3 bases and J lost 8 bases. The CDR3 DNA follows: TGTGCCAGCAGCGCCGGGTCGGGACAGGGGGCGCGAATGGGCTACACCTTC. This encodes CASSAGSGQGARMGYTF.

In nucleotides, the CDR3 is TGTGCCAGTAGTATGGGCTACAAGAACACTGAAGCTTTCTTT. It codes for CASSMGYKNTEAFF. The chain recombines TRBV19 with TRBJ1-1; D is undetermined. The germline gives CDR1 LNHDA, CDR2 SQIVND (reference sequence). With 3 bases removed from V and 1 base from J, the gap between germline ends came to 9 bases. The CDR3 covers 14 residues.

The genes are TRBV30 and TRBJ2-5; D uncertain. Germline V CDR1 and CDR2: GTSNPN, SVGIG (reference sequence). The length of the CDR3 is 11 residues. Trimming cost V 0 bases and J 5 bases, with 4 bases left between them. CDR3: CAWSVLETQYF. Written as DNA, the CDR3 is TGTGCCTGGAGTGTTCTGGAGACCCAGTACTTC.

This chain joins TRBV19 and TRBJ1-1; 7 bases agree with TRBD1. Trimming removed 7 bases from V and 1 base from J; junction bases left unmatched: 9. This CDR3 spans 15 amino acids. Per germline, CDR1 LNHDA and CDR2 SQIVND (reference sequence). The CDR3 here is CASTPSGGWNTEAFF. CDR3 in DNA: TGTGCCAGTACCCCTTCAGGGGGATGGAACACTGAAGCTTTCTTT.

The J gene is TRBJ2-1, the V gene TRBV7-8, with D possibly being TRBD2 (5 bases). V dropped 6 bases and J dropped 8 bases, with 17 bases sitting between them. Germline CDR1 reads SGHVS; CDR2 reads FQNEAQ. The CDR3 has 14 residues. The CDR3: CASSKIQSGHEQFF. Written as DNA, the CDR3 is TGTGCCAGCAGTAAAATCCAAAGCGGCCATGAGCAGTTCTTC.

The genes are TRBV6-5 and TRBJ1-1; maybe TRBD1 (5 bases). Germline CDR1 MNHEY, CDR2 SVGAGI. The CDR3 extends over 14 amino acids. The V end lost 2 bases, the J end lost 3 bases, and 10 bases lay between the germline ends. CDR3 loop: CASSYGQGHTEAFF. Here the CDR3 DNA reads TGTGCCAGCAGTTACGGGCAGGGCCACACTGAAGCTTTCTTT.

The genes are TRBV29-1 and TRBJ2-7; no clear D gene. V was shortened by 1 base and J by 4 bases, with 14 bases between the two germline ends. The CDR3 covers 14 residues. Looked up from germline, CDR1 is SQVTM and CDR2 is ANQGSEA. CDR3 sequence (DNA): TGCAGCGTTGAAGCCGGCCTTACAGCATACGAGCAGTACTTC. Translating it yields CSVEAGLTAYEQYF.

V gene TRBV19 combines with J gene TRBJ1-1, with no clear D. The CDR3 spans 13 residues. Trimming pared 9 bases from V and 7 bases from J, leaving 18 bases between. Germline V lookup: CDR1 LNHDA, CDR2 SQIVND (reference sequence). CDR3 loop: CASLPRSGDEAFF. Here the CDR3 DNA reads TGTGCCAGCCTCCCGCGGTCCGGAGATGAAGCTTTCTTT.

CDR3 nucleotides: TGTGCCAGCAGCCTAAGTGAACCCACTGAAGCTTTCTTT. The encoded protein is CASSLSEPTEAFF. The chain recombines TRBV11-2 with TRBJ1-1; unclear D gene. The germline V gene encodes CDR1 SGHAT and CDR2 FQNNGV. The V and J ends lost 5 bases and 4 bases respectively, with 11 bases between them. The CDR3 is 13 amino acids. Full variable domain (rest looked up from reference TRBV11-2 and TRBJ1-1): EAGVAQSPRYKIIEKRQSVAFWCNPISGHATLYWYQQILGQGPKLLIQFQNNGVVDDSQLPKDRFSAERLKGVDSTLKIQPAKLEDSAVYLCASSLSEPTEAFFGQGTRLTVV.

The gene calls are TRBV7-2 and TRBJ2-7; D unresolved. Looked up from germline, CDR1 is SGHTA and CDR2 is FQGNSA. V was pared by 7 bases and J by 3 bases, with 16 bases between. This CDR3 has 14 residues. DNA of the CDR3: TGTGCCAGCACTTCGTACCAGGTAGTCTACGAGCAGTACTTC. Protein product: CASTSYQVVYEQYF.

The rearrangement links TRBV29-1 to TRBJ2-5; D may be TRBD1 (6 bases). The CDR3 is 18 amino acids. The V end lost 0 bases, the J end lost 5 bases, and 25 bases lay between the germline ends. Germline V gene data show CDR1 as SQVTM and CDR2 as ANQGSEA. CDR3 DNA: TGCAGCGTTGAAGATCAGGGGCTAGGGCTACAAGGTTACGAGACCCAGTACTTC. Its protein product is CSVEDQGLGLQGYETQYF.

The chain is built from TRBV7-3 and TRBJ2-5; D may be TRBD1 (6 bases). The CDR3 extends over 14 amino acids. V lost 2 bases and J lost 2, with 9 bases in between. Germline V gene data show CDR1 as SGHTA and CDR2 as FQGTGA. The CDR3 DNA follows: TGTGCCAGCAGCTTACGGACAGTGCAAGAGACCCAGTACTTC. This gives the protein CASSLRTVQETQYF.

The chain recombines TRBV11-3 with TRBJ2-5; possibly TRBD2 for D (5 bases). The CDR3 runs 13 residues. CDR1 is SGHNT and CDR2 is YENEEA in the germline V gene. V lost 1 base to trimming and J lost 10 bases, with 13 bases between them. CDR3 protein: CASSLGVSGSQYF. The CDR3 nucleotides are TGTGCCAGCAGCTTAGGGGTCTCGGGGAGCCAGTACTTC. Complete variable domain (other parts from reference TRBV11-3 and TRBJ2-5): EAGVVQSPRYKIIEKKQPVAFWCNPISGHNTLYWYLQNLGQGPELLIRYENEEAVDDSQLPKDRFSAERLKGVDSTLKIQPAELGDSAVYLCASSLGVSGSQYFGPGTRLLVL.